One sample yielded the 7 T cell receptor beta chains listed below, sequenced in a study of T-cell reconstitution after alpha-beta-depleted transplantation in children. Preparation of the TCRbeta library used unique molecular identifiers. In TCRdb, the PCR reads were re-called with MiXCR into one record per CDR3 protein. Of hundreds of thousands of distinct CDR3 sequences in the sample, roughly 15% were seen once. The sequenced sample was PBMCs, mostly from graft donor cells, obtained 360 days after TCRalphabeta/CD19-depleted stem cell transplant. The source is a male patient under 10 years old who had a stem cell transplant for acute lymphoblastic leukemia, so the T cells may come from the graft donor.

This sequence joins TRBV7-9 and TRBJ1-2, with D unclear. This CDR3 has 14 amino acids. Between the trimmed V and J ends, which lost 5 bases and 6 bases, there was a span of 16 bases. CDR1 and CDR2 (germline): SEHNR, FQNEAQ (reference sequence). The CDR3 DNA reads TGTGCCAGCAGCCCAACCCCAGGAGGGCATGGCTACACCTTC. It specifies CASSPTPGGHGYTF. Full variable domain (missing parts from reference TRBV7-9 and TRBJ1-2): DTGVSQNPRHKITKRGQNVTFRCDPISEHNRLYWYRQTLGQGPEFLTYFQNEAQLEKSRLLSDRFSAERPKGSFSTLEIQRTEQGDSAMYLCASSPTPGGHGYTFGSGTRLTVV.

This clonotype has only a few counts. The rearrangement uses TRBV7-6 and TRBJ2-1; 10 bases map to TRBD2. The CDR3 contains 14 residues. CDR1 is SGHVS, CDR2 FNYEAQ, per germline. V shed 5 bases and J 16 bases; nucleotides not matched to a gene: 14. CDR3 DNA sequence: TGTGCCAGCAGCCCTAGTTTGAGCGGGAGGGCCTATTTCTTC. It codes for CASSPSLSGRAYFF.

This clonotype has a count of ten or more. V usage is TRBV7-3 and J usage is TRBJ2-1, with D uncertain. Germline values: CDR1 SGHTA, CDR2 FQGTGA. The ends were cut back, 3 bases at V and 7 bases at J, with 16 bases in the middle. There are 15 residues in the CDR3. The CDR3 nucleotides read TGTGCCAGCAGCTTCCGGATGGGCCCCCTGAATGAGCAGTTCTTC. It codes for CASSFRMGPLNEQFF. Using reference TRBV7-3 and TRBJ2-1 for the parts outside the CDR3, the full variable domain is GAGVSQTPSNKVTEKGKYVELRCDPISGHTALYWYRQSLGQGPEFLIYFQGTGAADDSGLPNDRFFAVRPEGSVSTLKIQRTERGDSAVYLCASSFRMGPLNEQFFGPGTRLTVL.

This clonotype was seen a few times. CDR3 nucleotide sequence: TGTGCCAGCAGCCAAGATCACGGGGGCGGCTCCTACAATGAGCAGTTCTTC. It translates to CASSQDHGGGSYNEQFF. The chain recombines TRBV3-1 with TRBJ2-1, with D tentatively TRBD1 or TRBD2 (6 bases each). The V gene's germline CDR1 is LGHDT and CDR2 YNNKEL (reference sequence). The CDR3 length is 17 residues. Trimming stripped 0 bases from V and 0 bases from J, with 12 bases between.

This clonotype was seen a few times. The chain uses TRBV7-6 and TRBJ2-1; D gene unclear. Trimming cost V 5 bases and J 0 bases, with 11 bases left between them. The CDR3 runs to 15 residues. Germline V gene lookup returns CDR1 SGHVS and CDR2 FNYEAQ. CDR3: CASSPPWSSYNEQFF. Here the CDR3 DNA reads TGTGCCAGCAGCCCCCCTTGGAGCTCCTACAATGAGCAGTTCTTC.

There are a few counts of this clonotype. The chain is built from TRBV5-1 and TRBJ2-7; either TRBD1 or TRBD2 may supply D (5 bases each). CDR3 length: 14 residues. The germline V gene encodes CDR1 SGHRS and CDR2 YFSETQ. Trimming left V 4 bases short and J 3 bases short, with 14 bases between. The CDR3 region has the DNA TGCGCCAGCAGCCCCCCGGGACGGTTCTACGAGCAGTACTTC. This sequence encodes CASSPPGRFYEQYF.

The chain joins TRBV7-8 to TRBJ2-2, with TRBD2 matching 10 bases. The germline V gene encodes CDR1 SGHVS and CDR2 FQNEAQ. Trimming removed 1 base from V and 6 bases from J; junction bases left unmatched: 8. The CDR3 loop spans 17 amino acids. Written as DNA, the CDR3 is TGTGCCAGCAGCTTAGTACTAGCGGGACTTAAAGCCGGGGAGCTGTTTTTT. It codes for CASSLVLAGLKAGELFF. Full variable domain (remainder filled in from reference TRBV7-8 and TRBJ2-2): GAGVSQSPRYKVAKRGQDVALRCDPISGHVSLFWYQQALGQGPEFLTYFQNEAQLDKSGLPSDRFFAERPEGSVSTLKIQRTQQEDSAVYLCASSLVLAGLKAGELFFGEGSRLTVL.